Following are 18 T cell receptor beta chains from one sample sequenced in a study of T-cell reconstitution after alpha-beta-depleted transplantation in children. Unique molecular identifiers tagged the TCRbeta library. TCRdb fed the PCR reads into MiXCR, producing one record per CDR3 protein. The sample yields about 170,000 distinct CDR3 sequences, around 10% seen once. Source: PBMCs, taken before TCRalphabeta/CD19-depleted stem cell transplant. These TCRs come from a boy younger than 10 with acute myeloid leukemia, due to receive a stem cell transplant.

This clonotype was detected many times. The chain couples TRBV28 to TRBJ2-5; the D is unclear. The CDR3 consists of 14 residues. Per germline, CDR1 MDHEN and CDR2 SYDVKM. V dropped 7 bases and J dropped 4 bases, with 16 bases sitting between them. The CDR3 region is CASMAAQVGETQYF. CDR3 in DNA: TGTGCCAGCATGGCGGCCCAGGTGGGAGAGACCCAGTACTTC.

A remark on this clonotype: Since a much larger clone is just one base distant, this may be a read error. This sequence joins TRBV5-5 and TRBJ1-5; weak D call: TRBD1 (6 bases). The V end was cut by 4 bases, the J end by 2 bases, with 13 bases between. This CDR3 comprises 15 residues. Germline V gives CDR1 SGHKS, CDR2 YYEKEE (reference sequence). CDR3 nucleotides: TGTGCCAGCAGCCATACTGGGGGCGGCAATCAGCCCCAGCATTTT. Amino acid sequence: CASSHTGGGNQPQHF. Full variable domain (remainder filled in from reference TRBV5-5 and TRBJ1-5): DAGVTQSPTHLIKTRGQQVTLRCSPISGHKSVSWYQQVLGQGPQFIFQYYEKEERGRGNFPDRFSARQFPNYSSELNVNALLLGDSALYLCASSHTGGGNQPQHFGDGTRLSIL.

This chain uses TRBV20-1 with TRBJ2-1, with TRBD2 as a possible D gene (6 bases). Germline V gives CDR1 DFQATT, CDR2 SNEGSKA (reference sequence). V gave up 4 bases and J gave up 5 bases, with 18 bases separating them. The CDR3 extends over 15 amino acids. CDR3 protein: CSAIEPGRFDNEQFF. The DNA for the CDR3 is TGCAGTGCTATAGAACCAGGGAGGTTCGACAATGAGCAGTTCTTC.

This clonotype appeared many times. The chain combines TRBV12-3 or TRBV12-4 with TRBJ2-5; 8 bases line up with TRBD2. Trimming cost V 6 bases and J 4 bases; bases outside gene matches: 7. This CDR3 comprises 14 residues. CDR3 sequence reads: CASRTGTRRETQYF. CDR3 nucleotide sequence: TGTGCCAGCAGAACCGGGACTAGAAGAGAGACCCAGTACTTC.

The chain employs TRBV2 and TRBJ1-1; D is possibly TRBD1 (6 bases). Trimming stripped 6 bases from V and 2 bases from J, with 19 bases between. The germline V gene encodes CDR1 SNHLY and CDR2 FYNNEI. This CDR3 spans 16 amino acids. CDR3 residues: CASRDLGGRPNTEAFF. In DNA, the CDR3 is TGTGCCAGCAGGGATCTCGGGGGCAGACCTAACACTGAAGCTTTCTTT.

This clonotype occurred many times. V usage is TRBV12-3 or TRBV12-4 and J usage is TRBJ2-7; possible D gene TRBD2, 6 bases. Trimming left V 5 bases short and J 7 bases short, with 15 bases between. This CDR3 has 13 amino acids. Written as DNA, the CDR3 is TGTGCCAGCAGTCTGACTAGTCTTAGGGAGCAGTACTTC. Encoded protein: CASSLTSLREQYF.

This clonotype was observed many times. The chain couples TRBV7-2 to TRBJ2-3; 8 bases fit TRBD2. The germline CDR1 and CDR2 sequences are SGHTA and FQGNSA. The CDR3 runs 15 residues. Trimming cost V 4 bases and J 2 bases; bases outside gene matches: 5. CDR3 bases: TGTGCCAGCAGCTATAGCGGGATACCCACAGATACGCAGTATTTT. Translation: CASSYSGIPTDTQYF.

The sample holds many counts of this clonotype. The chain combines TRBV19 with TRBJ2-1; the match to TRBD2 covers 8 bases. The J segment lost 6 bases and the V segment lost 5 bases, leaving 9 bases of the junction unmatched. CDR3 length: 15 amino acids. The V gene's germline CDR1 is LNHDA and CDR2 SQIVND (reference sequence). The CDR3: CASSRLARAGNEQFF. The CDR3 DNA is TGTGCCAGTAGTCGACTAGCGCGGGCAGGCAATGAGCAGTTCTTC.

This clonotype was seen at least ten times. The chain employs TRBV12-3 or TRBV12-4 and TRBJ1-3, with D unresolved. V gave up 1 base and J gave up 3 bases, with 7 bases separating them. The CDR3 extends over 14 amino acids. The CDR3, as DNA: TGTGCCAGCAGTTTAGGGTCGGGTGGAAACACCATATATTTT. Its protein is CASSLGSGGNTIYF.

This clonotype was observed at least ten times. This chain links TRBV7-9 with TRBJ1-1, with D possibly being TRBD1 (5 bases). Trimming took 6 bases from V and 12 from J, leaving 17 bases between them. This CDR3 is built from 12 residues. Looked up from germline, CDR1 is SEHNR and CDR2 is FQNEAQ (reference sequence). This CDR3 is CASRTGTAEPFF. Here the CDR3 DNA reads TGTGCCAGCAGGACCGGGACGGCCGAGCCTTTCTTT.

This clonotype was counted ten times or more. The J gene is TRBJ2-6, the V gene TRBV5-1; D possibly corresponds to TRBD2 (5 bases). The CDR3 loop spans 16 amino acids. Germline values: CDR1 SGHRS, CDR2 YFSETQ. V was cut by 2 bases and J by 3 bases, with 12 bases left in between. CDR3 nucleotide sequence: TGCGCCAGCAGCTTATGGAGCGGAGATGGGGCCAACGTCCTGACTTTC. It yields the protein CASSLWSGDGANVLTF.

This clonotype was observed many times. The rearrangement links TRBV20-1 to TRBJ2-3; D is perhaps TRBD1 (5 bases). Germline V gene data show CDR1 as DFQATT and CDR2 as SNEGSKA (reference sequence). The CDR3 is 14 residues long. Trimming took 3 bases from V and 5 from J, leaving 15 bases between them. The CDR3 nucleotides are TGCAGTGCTAGGAGTAGACAGCGCAGAGATACGCAGTATTTT. This gives the protein CSARSRQRRDTQYF.

There are a few counts of this clonotype. The rearrangement joins TRBV6-5 to TRBJ1-6; 8 bases are a match to TRBD1. The germline CDR1 and CDR2 sequences are MNHEY and SVGAGI. The CDR3 extends over 17 amino acids. V shed 0 bases and J 6 bases; nucleotides not matched to a gene: 7. DNA of the CDR3: TGTGCCAGCAGTTACTCGGCAGGGGACAGGCCTAATTCACCCCTCCACTTT. This codes for CASSYSAGDRPNSPLHF.

This clonotype was observed at least ten times. This chain uses TRBV3-1 with TRBJ1-1; 7 bases line up with TRBD1. V lost 3 bases to trimming and J lost 4 bases; unmatched junction nucleotides: 8. The CDR3 contains 15 residues. CDR1 is LGHDT and CDR2 is YNNKEL in the germline V gene (reference sequence). The CDR3, as DNA: TGTGCCAGCAGCCAGAGACAGGGTGTGGGCACTGAAGCTTTCTTT. Translated: CASSQRQGVGTEAFF. Using reference TRBV3-1 and TRBJ1-1 for the parts outside the CDR3, the full variable domain is DTAVSQTPKYLVTQMGNDKSIKCEQNLGHDTMYWYKQDSKKFLKIMFSYNNKELIINETVPNRFSPKSPDKAHLNLHINSLELGDSAVYFCASSQRQGVGTEAFFGQGTRLTVV.

This clonotype was seen ten or more times. The rearrangement joins TRBV7-2 to TRBJ2-3, with TRBD2 matching 7 bases. V lost 4 bases and J lost 4; bases outside the gene matches: 11. Per germline, CDR1 SGHTA and CDR2 FQGNSA. The CDR3 consists of 16 residues. CDR3 sequence (DNA): TGTGCCAGCAGCTCCGCAACGACTAGCTGGCCAGATACGCAGTATTTT. It encodes CASSSATTSWPDTQYF.

At least ten counts were recorded for this clonotype. DNA for the CDR3: TGCAGTGCTACCCCTAGCGGGAGGGCCTTAACCTACGAGCAGTACTTC. Its protein product is CSATPSGRALTYEQYF. The chain is built from TRBV20-1 and TRBJ2-7, with 12 bases lining up with TRBD2. Per the germline V gene, CDR1 is DFQATT and CDR2 is SNEGSKA (reference sequence). There are 16 residues in the CDR3. Losses at the gene ends were 4 bases for V and 2 bases for J; bases not matched to a gene: 9.

This clonotype was counted many times. The chain uses TRBV5-5 and TRBJ1-1; D might be TRBD1 (5 bases). The CDR3 spans 14 residues. The V end lost 4 bases, the J end lost 5 bases, and 15 bases lay between the germline ends. Per germline, CDR1 SGHKS and CDR2 YYEKEE (reference sequence). The CDR3 reads CASSLIYDRTEAFF. CDR3 DNA: TGTGCCAGCAGCCTAATATACGACAGAACTGAAGCTTTCTTT.

This clonotype has a count of ten or more. This chain joins TRBV12-3 or TRBV12-4 and TRBJ2-4; TRBD1 might be the D (5 bases). V dropped 0 bases and J dropped 5 bases, with 11 bases sitting between them. The CDR3 covers 15 residues. Written as DNA, the CDR3 is TGTGCCAGCAGTTTAGCCAGGCAGGGCCAAAACATTCAGTACTTC. It is translated as CASSLARQGQNIQYF.